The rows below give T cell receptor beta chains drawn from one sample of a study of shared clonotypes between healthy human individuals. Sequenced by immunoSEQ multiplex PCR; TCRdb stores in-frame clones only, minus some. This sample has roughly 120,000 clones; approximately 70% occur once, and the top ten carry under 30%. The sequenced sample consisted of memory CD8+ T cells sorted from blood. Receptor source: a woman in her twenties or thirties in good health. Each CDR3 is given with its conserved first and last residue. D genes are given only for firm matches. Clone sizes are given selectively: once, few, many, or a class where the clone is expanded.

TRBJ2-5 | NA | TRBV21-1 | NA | CASSKKTESGTEQETQYF | TGTGCCAGCAGCAAGAAAACTGAGTCCGGGACGGAACAAGAGACCCAGTACTTC
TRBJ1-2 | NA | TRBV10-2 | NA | CASSPGGAVYGYTF | TGCGCCAGCAGTCCGGGGGGAGCCGTCTATGGCTACACCTTC
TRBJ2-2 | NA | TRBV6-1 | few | CASRRLGTGELFF | TGTGCCAGCAGACGGCTGGGCACCGGGGAGCTGTTTTTT
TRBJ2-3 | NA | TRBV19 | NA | CASSIRPGAPDTQYF | TGTGCCAGTAGTATTCGCCCGGGGGCCCCAGATACGCAGTATTTT
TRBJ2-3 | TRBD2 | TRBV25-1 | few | CASSAPDSGRTTDTQYF | TGTGCCAGCAGTGCCCCGGATAGCGGGAGGACCACAGATACGCAGTATTTT
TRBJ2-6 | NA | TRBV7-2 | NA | CASSSQLTGANVLTF | TGTGCCAGCAGCTCACAACTCACTGGGGCCAACGTCCTGACTTTC
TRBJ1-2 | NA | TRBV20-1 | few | CSAREGIGTF | TGCAGTGCTAGAGAGGGTATCGGGACGTTC
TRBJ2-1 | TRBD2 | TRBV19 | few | CASSGRTSGRAEHEQFF | TGTGCCAGTAGTGGCCGGACTAGCGGGAGGGCCGAGCATGAGCAGTTCTTC
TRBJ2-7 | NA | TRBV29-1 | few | CSAKLGHEQYF | TGCAGCGCCAAACTAGGGCACGAGCAGTACTTC
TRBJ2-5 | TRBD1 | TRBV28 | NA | CASSFRTGEETQYF | TGTGCCAGCAGTTTTCGGACAGGGGAAGAGACCCAGTACTTC
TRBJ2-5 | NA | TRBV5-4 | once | CASSLAVTEETQYF | TGTGCCAGCAGCTTGGCGGTTACGGAGGAGACCCAGTACTTC
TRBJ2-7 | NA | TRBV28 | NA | CASSLTIGAASLTYEQYF | TGTGCCAGCAGTTTGACCATCGGGGCGGCTAGCCTTACCTACGAGCAGTACTTC
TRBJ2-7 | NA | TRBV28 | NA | CASRGTFLAYEQYF | TGTGCCAGCAGAGGGACATTTCTTGCCTACGAGCAGTACTTC
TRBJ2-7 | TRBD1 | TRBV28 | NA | CASRKDRGPQDEQYF | TGTGCCAGCAGGAAGGACAGGGGGCCGCAGGACGAGCAGTACTTC
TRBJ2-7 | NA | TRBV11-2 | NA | CASSGGSGLSSSYEQYF | TGTGCCAGCAGCGGGGGGAGCGGACTTTCCTCCTCCTACGAGCAGTACTTC
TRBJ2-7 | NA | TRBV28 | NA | CASSLISTGWTYEQYF | TGTGCCAGCAGTTTAATTTCCACAGGGTGGACCTACGAGCAGTACTTC